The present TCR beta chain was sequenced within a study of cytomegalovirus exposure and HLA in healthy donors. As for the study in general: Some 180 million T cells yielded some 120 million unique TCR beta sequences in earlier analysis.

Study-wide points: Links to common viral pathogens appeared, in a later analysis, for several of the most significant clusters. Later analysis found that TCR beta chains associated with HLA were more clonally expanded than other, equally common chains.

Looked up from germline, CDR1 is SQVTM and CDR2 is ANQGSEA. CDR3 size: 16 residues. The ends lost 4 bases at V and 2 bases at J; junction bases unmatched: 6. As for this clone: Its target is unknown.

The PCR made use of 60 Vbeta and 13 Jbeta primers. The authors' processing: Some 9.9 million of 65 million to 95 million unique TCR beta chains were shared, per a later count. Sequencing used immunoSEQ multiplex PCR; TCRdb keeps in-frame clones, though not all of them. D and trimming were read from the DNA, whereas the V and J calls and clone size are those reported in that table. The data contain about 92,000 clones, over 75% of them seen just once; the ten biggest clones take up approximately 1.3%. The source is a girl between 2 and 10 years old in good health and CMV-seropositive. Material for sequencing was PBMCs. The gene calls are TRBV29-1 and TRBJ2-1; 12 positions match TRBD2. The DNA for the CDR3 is TGCAGCGTTGCGACTAGCGGGAGTAGGGCCTACAATGAGCAGTTCTTC. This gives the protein CSVATSGSRAYNEQFF.